A single sample is the source of the 27 T cell receptor beta chains below, sequenced in a study of beta chain features in type 1 diabetes. The study reverse transcribed the entire isolated RNA, so it sequenced expressed TCRB transcripts. This table comes from immunoSEQ multiplex PCR, and its TCRdb copy is limited to in-frame clones, with some not included. Of a few hundred thousand clones in the sample, 25% to 35% are singletons; the top ten hold roughly 4%. Sequencing used central memory CD4+ T cells from blood. The origin of the receptors is a man aged 25-45 years in good health.

The chain has TRBV6-1 and TRBJ2-1; a possible D gene is TRBD2 (6 bases). The CDR3 contains 16 residues. Germline V gene sequence: CDR1 MNHNS, CDR2 SASEGT. V lost 2 bases and J lost 1, with 12 bases in between. The CDR3 here is CASSESAGTSYNEQFF. The CDR3 DNA sequence: TGTGCCAGCAGTGAAAGCGCGGGGACTTCCTACAATGAGCAGTTCTTC.

The chain combines TRBV9 with TRBJ2-3; 7 positions agree with TRBD2. This CDR3 is built from 15 residues. Per the germline V gene, CDR1 is SGDLS and CDR2 is YYNGEE. V lost 0 bases and J lost 3; bases outside the gene matches: 4. For the CDR3, the DNA is TGTGCCAGCAGCGTAGTTCTGGGGGGGACAGATACGCAGTATTTT. Protein product: CASSVVLGGTDTQYF.

V and J are TRBV14 and TRBJ2-2; 8 bases match TRBD1. Trimming at V came to 0 bases and at J to 6 bases, leaving 3 bases not matched to a gene. This CDR3 has 15 amino acids. CDR1 and CDR2 from the germline V gene are SGHDN and FVKESK. CDR3 sequence: CASSQDRTGPGELFF. In DNA form, the CDR3 reads TGTGCCAGCAGCCAAGACAGGACAGGGCCCGGGGAGCTGTTTTTT.

The genes are TRBV6-5 and TRBJ2-1; D gene uncertain. The CDR3 is made up of 13 amino acids. With 2 bases removed from V and 11 bases from J, the gap between germline ends came to 13 bases. Looked up from germline, CDR1 is MNHEY and CDR2 is SVGAGI. For the CDR3, the DNA is TGTGCCAGCAGTTACACAAATAGGGATAAGCAGTTCTTC. It specifies CASSYTNRDKQFF.

This clone was seen more than once but under ten times. The CDR3 here is CASSREVAGGPADTQYF. In nucleotides, the CDR3 is TGTGCCAGCAGTCGCGAGGTAGCGGGAGGGCCAGCAGATACGCAGTATTTT. This chain joins TRBV2 and TRBJ2-3; TRBD2 matches at 11 bases. The CDR3 sequence is 17 residues long. CDR1 and CDR2 from the germline V gene are SNHLY and FYNNEI. The V gene end was trimmed by 5 bases and the J gene end by 4 bases; junction bases not matched to a gene: 11.

V usage is TRBV2 and J usage is TRBJ2-1, with D unresolved. The CDR3 sequence is 12 residues long. V was trimmed by 4 bases and J by 3 bases, leaving 4 bases between them. Germline CDR1 is SNHLY and CDR2 is FYNNEI. The CDR3 DNA reads as TGTGCCAGCAGTGGAAGCTACAATGAGCAGTTCTTC. This translates into CASSGSYNEQFF.

V and J are TRBV9 and TRBJ2-7; TRBD2 might be the D (5 bases). Trimming took 0 bases from V and 6 from J, leaving 16 bases between them. The CDR3 has 15 amino acids. Germline V gene sequence: CDR1 SGDLS, CDR2 YYNGEE. In DNA, the CDR3 is TGTGCCAGCAGCGTAGAGGGAGTAGCTTCTCGCGAGCAGTACTTC. Translation gives CASSVEGVASREQYF.

The chain couples TRBV13 to TRBJ1-1; 7 nucleotides match TRBD1. Germline CDR1 reads PRHDT; CDR2 reads FYEKMQ (reference sequence). V gave up 4 bases and J gave up 1 base; unmatched junction bases: 9. The CDR3 totals 16 residues. The CDR3 sequence: CASSSITGTANTEAFF. CDR3 sequence (DNA): TGTGCCAGCAGCTCAATTACCGGGACAGCGAACACTGAAGCTTTCTTT.

Ten or more counts support this clone. V usage is TRBV7-6 and J usage is TRBJ1-1; no definite D call. This CDR3 spans 14 amino acids. CDR1 and CDR2 from the germline V gene are SGHVS and FNYEAQ. V was pared by 2 bases and J by 1 base, with 8 bases between. CDR3: CASSLSGSNTEAFF. CDR3 coding DNA: TGTGCCAGCAGCTTAAGCGGGTCGAACACTGAAGCTTTCTTT.

The genes are TRBV7-9 and TRBJ2-1, with D perhaps assigned TRBD1 or TRBD2 (5 bases each). In germline, CDR1 is SEHNR, CDR2 FQNEAQ (reference sequence). Trimming shortened V by 3 bases and J by 2 bases, and 11 bases separated the two germline ends. The CDR3 is 15 amino acids. The CDR3 reads CASSLSGPTYNEQFF. In DNA, the CDR3 is TGTGCCAGCAGCTTGTCGGGACCAACCTACAATGAGCAGTTCTTC.

This chain joins TRBV18 and TRBJ1-2; 7 bases fit TRBD1. The germline V gene has CDR1 KGHSH and CDR2 LQKENI. Germline trimming cut 4 bases from V and 7 bases from J; bases unmatched to any gene: 3. The CDR3 spans 12 residues. CDR3 sequence (DNA): TGTGCCAGCTCACTTGACAGGGTTGGCTACACCTTC. Its translation: CASSLDRVGYTF. The full variable domain, with the rest looked up from reference TRBV18 and TRBJ1-2, is NAGVMQNPRHLVRRRGQEARLRCSPMKGHSHVYWYRQLPEEGLKFMVYLQKENIIDESGMPKERFSAEFPKEGPSILRIQQVVRGDSAAYFCASSLDRVGYTFGSGTRLTVV.

Regarding this clone: One base away lies a much larger clone, so this may be a sequencing read error. The chain links TRBV29-1 to TRBJ2-7; 7 bases are shared with TRBD1. This CDR3 contains 13 residues. Trimming took 7 bases from V and 5 from J; bases not matched to a gene: 11. Germline lookup yields CDR1 SQVTM and CDR2 ANQGSEA. The CDR3: CSGGRDRDNEQYF. The CDR3 bases are TGCAGCGGTGGGCGCGACAGGGACAACGAGCAGTACTTC.

In this sample, this clone turned up a few times. V and J are TRBV19 and TRBJ1-5; D is uncertain. V was cut by 3 bases and J by 7 bases, with 10 bases left in between. CDR1 is LNHDA and CDR2 is SQIVND in the germline V gene (reference sequence). The CDR3 runs to 13 residues. The DNA for the CDR3 is TGTGCCAGTAGTATGATGTGGGCGCAGCCCCAGCATTTT. It encodes CASSMMWAQPQHF.

This chain uses TRBV6-6 with TRBJ1-2; D is possibly TRBD1 (5 bases). There are 12 residues in the CDR3. CDR1 and CDR2 (germline): MNHNY, SVGAGI (reference sequence). Trimming shortened V by 8 bases and J by 1 base, and 8 bases separated the two germline ends. The CDR3 here is CASQDNNYGYTF. The DNA for the CDR3 is TGTGCCAGCCAGGACAATAACTATGGCTACACCTTC.

In this sample, this clone turned up a few times. This chain joins TRBV29-1 and TRBJ2-7; no reliable D call. The V gene lost 8 bases and the J gene lost 0 bases, with 14 bases spanning the gap. Germline lookup yields CDR1 SQVTM and CDR2 ANQGSEA. The CDR3 length is 13 residues. CDR3 DNA: TGCAGCTCTACTGGAGAAACCTCCTACGAGCAGTACTTC. It codes for CSSTGETSYEQYF.

This clone was observed a few times. The chain employs TRBV7-6 and TRBJ2-3; 14 bases map to TRBD2. Germline CDR1 SGHVS, CDR2 FNYEAQ. V trimming: 7 bases; J trimming: 11 bases; junction bases outside the gene matches: 8. The CDR3 is 14 amino acids. The CDR3 region is CASTSGLAGERQYF. In DNA, the CDR3 is TGTGCCAGCACCTCGGGACTAGCGGGGGAGCGGCAGTATTTT.

This clone was seen more than once but under ten times. This clone may be a read error of a much larger clone one base away. V is TRBV30 and J is TRBJ2-2; the D gene is possibly TRBD1 (6 bases). The germline CDR1 and CDR2 sequences are GTSNPN and SVGIG (reference sequence). Trimming shortened V by 5 bases and J by 1 base, and 17 bases separated the two germline ends. This CDR3 region has 16 residues. CDR3 sequence (DNA): TGTGCCTGGTGTCGGGACCCGACAGGGAACACCGGGGAGCTGTTTTTT. This codes for CAWCRDPTGNTGELFF.

This clone came up a few times. This sample also contains other DNA sequences that code for the same CDR3. This chain uses TRBV20-1 with TRBJ2-5; D uncertain. V dropped 3 bases and J dropped 5 bases, with 4 bases sitting between them. Germline V gene data show CDR1 as DFQATT and CDR2 as SNEGSKA (reference sequence). CDR3 length: 10 amino acids. The CDR3 DNA sequence: TGCAGTGCTAGTTTGGAGACCCAGTACTTC. Amino acid sequence: CSASLETQYF.

The V gene is TRBV7-2, the J gene TRBJ2-7, with 13 bases identical to TRBD2. After removal of 5 bases from V and 7 bases from J, the junction contained 8 bases not matched to a gene. This CDR3 has 15 amino acids. Germline lookup yields CDR1 SGHTA and CDR2 FQGNSA. The CDR3 DNA reads TGTGCCAGCAGCCCCCGGACTAGCGGGAGTCATGAGCAGTACTTC. It codes for CASSPRTSGSHEQYF.

In this sample, this clone turned up a few times. The chain joins TRBV5-5 to TRBJ2-7; D may match TRBD1 or TRBD2 (5 bases each). Germline CDR1 is SGHKS and CDR2 is YYEKEE (reference sequence). The CDR3 is 15 residues long. Trimming stripped 2 bases from V and 1 base from J, with 13 bases between. The CDR3 nucleotides are TGTGCCAGCAGCTTCGGGGCCCAGGGATCCTACGAGCAGTACTTC. As protein: CASSFGAQGSYEQYF.

The chain recombines TRBV5-1 with TRBJ2-1; 8 positions agree with TRBD2. Germline lookup yields CDR1 SGHRS and CDR2 YFSETQ. Losses at the gene ends were 8 bases for V and 4 bases for J; bases not matched to a gene: 5. The CDR3 consists of 13 residues. The CDR3 coding sequence is TGCGCCAGTTATAGCGGGGAATACAATGAGCAGTTCTTC. Amino acids: CASYSGEYNEQFF.

Points on this clone: The sample has other DNA sequences that encode this CDR3 too. The V gene is TRBV30, the J gene TRBJ2-7, with TRBD1 identical over 7 bases. Germline CDR1 GTSNPN, CDR2 SVGIG (reference sequence). Trimming at V came to 1 base and at J to 3 bases, leaving 0 bases not matched to a gene. The CDR3 loop spans 12 amino acids. The CDR3 DNA sequence: TGTGCCTGGAGTGACAGGGGCTACGAGCAGTACTTC. Its translation is CAWSDRGYEQYF. Looking up the rest from reference TRBV30 and TRBJ2-7 gives the full variable domain: SQTIHQWPATLVQPVGSPLSLECTVEGTSNPNLYWYRQAAGRGLQLLFYSVGIGQISSEVPQNLSASRPQDRQFILSSKKLLLSDSGFYLCAWSDRGYEQYFGPGTRLTVT.

This clone was seen only a few times. V is TRBV18 and J is TRBJ2-5; D is perhaps TRBD1 (6 bases). This CDR3 comprises 16 residues. V lost 2 bases and J lost 2, with 15 bases in between. Germline V gene sequence: CDR1 KGHSH, CDR2 LQKENI. The CDR3 protein is CASSPGGAGQQETQYF. As DNA, the CDR3 is TGTGCCAGCTCACCAGGGGGAGCTGGACAGCAAGAGACCCAGTACTTC.

This clone was counted between two and nine times. The V and J genes are TRBV7-9 and TRBJ2-1; 7 bases agree with TRBD2. V dropped 2 bases and J dropped 9; count of bases not matched to a gene: 10. This CDR3 contains 15 residues. The germline V gene encodes CDR1 SEHNR and CDR2 FQNEAQ (reference sequence). This chain's CDR3 is CASSLQASGRGEQFF. The CDR3 bases are TGTGCCAGCAGCTTACAGGCTAGCGGCAGAGGTGAGCAGTTCTTC.

This clone was counted between two and nine times. V is TRBV18 and J is TRBJ2-1, with unresolved D. The CDR3 spans 15 residues. Germline CDR1 and CDR2: KGHSH and LQKENI. Trimming took off 4 bases at V and 0 bases at J, with 10 bases between the two ends. CDR3 region: CASSLARRSYNEQFF. The CDR3 DNA reads TGTGCCAGCTCACTAGCTAGGCGCTCCTACAATGAGCAGTTCTTC.

In its sample, this clone was seen a few times. The CDR3 sequence: CASSSRTGDASGANVLTF. CDR3 coding DNA: TGTGCCAGCAGCTCTCGGACAGGGGACGCCTCTGGGGCCAACGTCCTGACTTTC. The chain carries TRBV7-2 and TRBJ2-6; TRBD1 aligns across 9 bases. The V gene end was trimmed by 4 bases and the J gene end by 0 bases; junction bases not matched to a gene: 7. Per the germline V gene, CDR1 is SGHTA and CDR2 is FQGNSA. This CDR3 contains 18 residues.

This chain joins TRBV11-2 and TRBJ2-3; D is undetermined. The CDR3 contains 13 residues. CDR1 SGHAT and CDR2 FQNNGV come from the germline V gene. V was pared by 5 bases and J by 11 bases, with 17 bases between. The CDR3 loop reads CASSQGEGLEQYF. The CDR3 coding sequence is TGTGCCAGCAGCCAAGGTGAAGGCCTTGAGCAGTATTTT.